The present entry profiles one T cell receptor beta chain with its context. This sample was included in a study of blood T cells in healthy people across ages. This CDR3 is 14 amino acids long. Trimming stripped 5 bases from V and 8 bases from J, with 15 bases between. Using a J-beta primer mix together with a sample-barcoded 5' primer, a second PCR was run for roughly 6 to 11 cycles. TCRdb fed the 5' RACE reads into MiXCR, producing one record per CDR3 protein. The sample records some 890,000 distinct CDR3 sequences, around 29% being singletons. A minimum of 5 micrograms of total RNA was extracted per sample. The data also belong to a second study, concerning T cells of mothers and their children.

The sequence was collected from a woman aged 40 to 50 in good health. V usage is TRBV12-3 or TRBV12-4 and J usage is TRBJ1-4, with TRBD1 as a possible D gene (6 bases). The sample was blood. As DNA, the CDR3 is TGTGCCAGCAGTATCCGACAGGCCGGGGAAAAACTGTTTTTT. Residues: CASSIRQAGEKLFF.